A few counts support the clone carrying this TCR beta chain. What it recognizes is unknown. The data stem from a study of shared clonotypes between healthy human individuals. Points from the study as a whole: Despite large depth, rarefaction showed incomplete sorted-subset sequencing. With a handful of donors compared, 4% to 5.5% of naive CD4 clonotypes were shared.

Sequencing used immunoSEQ multiplex PCR; TCRdb keeps in-frame clones, though not all of them. The sample records nearly 750,000 clones, roughly 72% being singletons. Donors had no recently reported acute infections or vaccinations and were HIV-negative. Negatively enriched CD4+ T cells were divided by CD45RA into naive and memory. The receptor's source is a woman aged 25 to 45 in good health. The sample comprised memory CD4+ T cells sorted from blood. Subset in this sample: CD45RA-negative fraction.

The CDR3 spells CASSSGQVNYGYTF. The CDR3 DNA sequence: TGTGCCAGCAGTTCCGGACAAGTTAACTATGGCTACACCTTC. The chain uses TRBV28 and TRBJ1-2, with D perhaps matching TRBD1 (5 bases). The CDR3 runs to 14 residues. V was pared by 4 bases and J by 1 base, with 10 bases between. Germline V CDR1 and CDR2: MDHEN, SYDVKM.